Shown below are 12 T cell receptor beta chains from a single sample sequenced in a study of regulatory T cells in long-lasting Graves disease. The authors built TCR beta libraries using iRepertoire HTBI primers and Arm-PCR of CDR3 regions. TCRdb reprocessed the multiplex PCR reads via MiXCR and lists one record per CDR3 protein. The sample holds about 320,000 distinct CDR3 sequences, under 20% seen once. Regarding time point: newly diagnosed GD, antithyroid drugs for less than 3 months. The authors made the TCR library using RNA they extracted from PBMCs. The source material was peripheral blood mononuclear cells (PBMCs), sampled at new diagnosis, from a patient treated with antithyroid drugs. All receptors come from a female donor with Graves disease.

Only a few counts were recorded for this clonotype. V gene TRBV12-3 or TRBV12-4 combines with J gene TRBJ2-1; perhaps TRBD2 as D (6 bases). V was clipped by 6 bases and J by 10 bases, with 25 bases between them. This CDR3 contains 16 residues. In nucleotides, the CDR3 is TGTGCCAGCAGGGGAGGAGACTCAGGGACCCAAGGGGAGCAGTTCTTC. It translates to CASRGGDSGTQGEQFF.

This clonotype was detected ten times or more. This rearrangement joins TRBV12-3 or TRBV12-4 to TRBJ1-1; tentatively, D is TRBD1 (5 bases). Trimming stripped 7 bases from V and 10 bases from J, with 19 bases between. The CDR3 contains 13 residues. The CDR3 sequence: CASIRGDRPTAFF. The CDR3 nucleotides are TGTGCCAGCATTCGAGGCGACAGACCGACAGCTTTCTTT.

The sample holds one count of this clonotype. A much larger clone lies a single base off, so this may be a read error. The CDR3 DNA follows: TGCGCCAGCACACAAGATGGCCGGGAGGGCTCCTACGAGCAGTACTTC. Its protein is CASTQDGREGSYEQYF. The chain joins TRBV7-3 to TRBJ2-7, with TRBD2 matching over 8 bases. This CDR3 has 16 residues. Germline assignment: CDR1 SGHTA and CDR2 FQGTGA.

The chain joins TRBV5-4 to TRBJ2-2; D is ambiguous. The germline V gene has CDR1 SGHNT and CDR2 YYREEE (reference sequence). The CDR3 is 15 amino acids. V was cut by 0 bases and J by 5 bases, with 11 bases left in between. The CDR3 spells CASSLDTGRTGELFF. CDR3 DNA: TGTGCCAGCAGCTTGGATACCGGAAGGACCGGGGAGCTGTTTTTT.

This clonotype has at least ten counts. The V call is TRBV7-9, the J call TRBJ2-7, with 8 positions matching TRBD2. The J segment lost 5 bases and the V segment lost 4 bases, leaving 10 bases of the junction unmatched. The CDR3 spans 15 residues. Germline CDR1 is SEHNR and CDR2 is FQNEAQ (reference sequence). The DNA of the CDR3 is TGTGCCAGCAGCTCGACGACGGCGGGAGGCCACGAGCAGTACTTC. Translated, it gives CASSSTTAGGHEQYF.

J is TRBJ2-2 and V is TRBV7-2; 14 positions match TRBD2. This CDR3 has 19 amino acids. Germline-derived CDR1 and CDR2 are SGHTA and FQGNSA. V lost 1 base, J lost 4 bases, and 8 bases stayed unmatched. CDR3 in DNA: TGTGCCAGCAGCTTAGGGACTAGCGGGAGGCCCTGGGGCACCGGGGAGCTGTTTTTT. Translating it yields CASSLGTSGRPWGTGELFF.

This rearrangement joins TRBV19 to TRBJ2-5, with 8 bases lining up with TRBD2. This CDR3 comprises 16 residues. With V trimmed by 5 bases and J by 0 bases, 8 bases remained unmatched. Germline V lookup: CDR1 LNHDA, CDR2 SQIVND (reference sequence). This CDR3 is CASSPRRGGYQETQYF. In nucleotides, the CDR3 is TGTGCCAGTAGTCCTCGGCGCGGGGGGTACCAAGAGACCCAGTACTTC.

This clonotype was detected a few times. The chain has TRBV20-1 and TRBJ2-2, with a possible D match to TRBD2 (7 bases). The V and J ends lost 5 bases and 3 bases respectively, with 22 bases between them. Germline lookup yields CDR1 DFQATT and CDR2 SNEGSKA (reference sequence). This CDR3 comprises 17 residues. CDR3 in DNA: TGCAGTGCTGGACAGTCGGCGGGAGATAGGGACACCGGGGAGCTGTTTTTT. Protein: CSAGQSAGDRDTGELFF.

This clonotype appeared many times. CDR3 in amino acids: CATSRDGRGDTEAFF. Here the CDR3 DNA reads TGTGCCACCAGCAGAGATGGGCGGGGAGACACTGAAGCTTTCTTT. The rearrangement links TRBV15 to TRBJ1-1; D is unresolved. The length of the CDR3 is 15 residues. Trimming removed 0 bases at V and 3 bases at J, with 11 bases between. Germline-derived CDR1 and CDR2 are LNHNV and YYDKDF (reference sequence).

This clonotype has at least ten counts. The chain links TRBV4-2 to TRBJ2-3; 8 bases fit TRBD2. The V segment lost 0 bases and the J segment 10 bases; nucleotides outside the gene matches: 9. CDR3 length: 15 amino acids. The germline gives CDR1 LGHNA, CDR2 YNFKEQ. This chain's CDR3 is CASSQETGGPRSQYF. The CDR3 DNA is TGTGCCAGCAGCCAAGAGACGGGAGGGCCTCGATCGCAGTATTTT.

The chain carries TRBV5-4 and TRBJ2-7, with TRBD2 matching 11 bases. Germline V gene sequence: CDR1 SGHNT, CDR2 YYREEE (reference sequence). The junction had 10 bases not matched to a gene; V was cut back by 4 bases and J by 7 bases. CDR3 length: 15 residues. The CDR3 protein is CASSILAGGPREQYF. The CDR3 DNA reads as TGTGCCAGCAGCATATTAGCGGGAGGGCCGAGGGAGCAGTACTTC.

As for this clonotype: Possible read error: a much larger clone is one base away. The chain is built from TRBV27 and TRBJ1-1; no reliable D call. The CDR3 is 14 residues long. Germline V CDR1 and CDR2: MNHEY, SMNVEV (reference sequence). V was pared by 5 bases and J by 3 bases, with 13 bases between. CDR3 protein: CASSEGSTDTEAFF. In nucleotides, the CDR3 is TGTGCCAGCAGTGAGGGCAGCACGGACACTGAAGCTTTCTTT.